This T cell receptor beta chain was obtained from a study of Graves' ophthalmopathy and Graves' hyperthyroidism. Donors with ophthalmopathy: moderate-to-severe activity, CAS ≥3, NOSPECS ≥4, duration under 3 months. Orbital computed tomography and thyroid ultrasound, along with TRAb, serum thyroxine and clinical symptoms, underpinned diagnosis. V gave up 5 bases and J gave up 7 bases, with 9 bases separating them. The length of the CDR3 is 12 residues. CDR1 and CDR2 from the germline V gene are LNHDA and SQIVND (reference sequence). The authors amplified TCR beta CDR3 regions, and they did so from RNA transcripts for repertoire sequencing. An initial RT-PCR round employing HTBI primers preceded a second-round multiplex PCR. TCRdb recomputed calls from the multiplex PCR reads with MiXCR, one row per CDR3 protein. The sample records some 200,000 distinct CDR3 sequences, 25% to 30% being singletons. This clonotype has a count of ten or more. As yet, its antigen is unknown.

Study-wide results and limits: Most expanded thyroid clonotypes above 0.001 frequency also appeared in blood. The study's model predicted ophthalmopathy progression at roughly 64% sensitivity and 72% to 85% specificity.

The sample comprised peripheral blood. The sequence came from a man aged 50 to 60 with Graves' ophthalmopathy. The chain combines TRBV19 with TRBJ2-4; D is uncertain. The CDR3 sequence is CASSPSPNIQYF. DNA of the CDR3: TGTGCCAGTAGTCCGAGCCCCAACATTCAGTACTTC.